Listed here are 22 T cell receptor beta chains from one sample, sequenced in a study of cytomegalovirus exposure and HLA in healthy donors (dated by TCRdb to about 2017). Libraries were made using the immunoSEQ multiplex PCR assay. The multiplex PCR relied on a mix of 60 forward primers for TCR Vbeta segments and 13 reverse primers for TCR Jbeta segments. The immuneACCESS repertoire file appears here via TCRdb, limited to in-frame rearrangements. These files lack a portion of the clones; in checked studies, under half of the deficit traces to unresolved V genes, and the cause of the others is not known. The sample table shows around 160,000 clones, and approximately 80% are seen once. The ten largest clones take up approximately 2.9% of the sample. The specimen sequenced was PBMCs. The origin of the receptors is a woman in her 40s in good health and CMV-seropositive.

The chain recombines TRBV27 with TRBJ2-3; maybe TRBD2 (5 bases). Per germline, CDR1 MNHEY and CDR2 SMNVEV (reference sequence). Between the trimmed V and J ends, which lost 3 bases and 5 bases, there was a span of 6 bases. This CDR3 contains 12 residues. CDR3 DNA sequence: TGTGCCAGCAGTTTTGGGAGAGATACGCAGTATTTT. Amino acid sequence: CASSFGRDTQYF.

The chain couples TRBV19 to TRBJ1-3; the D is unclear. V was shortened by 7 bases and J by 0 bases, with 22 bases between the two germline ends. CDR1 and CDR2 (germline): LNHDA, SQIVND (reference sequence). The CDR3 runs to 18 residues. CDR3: CASTPRGVRMSSGNTIYF. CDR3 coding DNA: TGTGCCAGTACTCCTCGGGGAGTCAGGATGAGCTCTGGAAACACCATATATTTT.

Here the CDR3 reads CASSQWTGLRETQYF. Here the CDR3 DNA reads TGCGCCAGCAGCCAATGGACAGGCCTGAGGGAGACCCAGTACTTC. The rearrangement joins TRBV4-3 to TRBJ2-5, with TRBD1 matching over 7 bases. The CDR3 is made up of 15 amino acids. The germline CDR1 and CDR2 sequences are LGHNA and YSLEER. Unmatched junction bases numbered 8, after V lost 2 bases and J lost 5 bases.

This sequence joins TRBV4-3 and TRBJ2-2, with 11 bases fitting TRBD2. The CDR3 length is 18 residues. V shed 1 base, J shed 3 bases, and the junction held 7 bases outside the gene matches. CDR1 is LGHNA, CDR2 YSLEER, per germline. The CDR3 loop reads CASSQAPSGRTDTGELFF. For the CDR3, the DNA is TGCGCCAGCAGCCAAGCGCCTAGCGGGAGGACTGACACCGGGGAGCTGTTTTTT.

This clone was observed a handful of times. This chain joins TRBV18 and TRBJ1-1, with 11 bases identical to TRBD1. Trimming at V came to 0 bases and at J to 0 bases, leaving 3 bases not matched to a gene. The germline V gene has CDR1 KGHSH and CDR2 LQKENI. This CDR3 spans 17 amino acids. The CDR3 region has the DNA TGTGCCAGCTCACCACCGGGGACAGGGGGTATGAACACTGAAGCTTTCTTT. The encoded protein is CASSPPGTGGMNTEAFF. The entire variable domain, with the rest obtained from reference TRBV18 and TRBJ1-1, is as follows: NAGVMQNPRHLVRRRGQEARLRCSPMKGHSHVYWYRQLPEEGLKFMVYLQKENIIDESGMPKERFSAEFPKEGPSILRIQQVVRGDSAAYFCASSPPGTGGMNTEAFFGQGTRLTVV.

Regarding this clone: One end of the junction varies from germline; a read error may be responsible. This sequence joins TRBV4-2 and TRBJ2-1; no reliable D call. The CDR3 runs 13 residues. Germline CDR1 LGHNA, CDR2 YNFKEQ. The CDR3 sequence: CASNQENGNEQFF. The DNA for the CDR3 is TGTGCCAGCAACCAAGAGAACGGCAATGAGCAGTTCTTC.

CDR3 loop: CASSVSFTGVYGYTF. As DNA, the CDR3 is TGTGCCAGCAGCGTATCATTTACAGGGGTCTATGGCTACACCTTC. The chain couples TRBV7-2 to TRBJ1-2, with TRBD1 matching 7 bases. V shed 5 bases, J shed 4 bases, and the junction held 10 bases outside the gene matches. Germline CDR1 is SGHTA and CDR2 is FQGNSA. The length of the CDR3 is 15 residues.

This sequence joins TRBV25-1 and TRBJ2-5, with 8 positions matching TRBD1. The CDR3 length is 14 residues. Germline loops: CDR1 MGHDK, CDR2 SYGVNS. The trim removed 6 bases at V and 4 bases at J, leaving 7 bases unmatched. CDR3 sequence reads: CASSATGVGETQYF. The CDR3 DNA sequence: TGTGCCAGCAGCGCGACAGGGGTAGGAGAGACCCAGTACTTC.

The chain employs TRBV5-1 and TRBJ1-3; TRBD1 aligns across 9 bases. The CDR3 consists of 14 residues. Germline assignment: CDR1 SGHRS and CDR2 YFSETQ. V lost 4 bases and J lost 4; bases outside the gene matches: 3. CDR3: CASSIQGAGNTIYF. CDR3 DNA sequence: TGCGCCAGCAGCATACAGGGGGCAGGAAACACCATATATTTT.

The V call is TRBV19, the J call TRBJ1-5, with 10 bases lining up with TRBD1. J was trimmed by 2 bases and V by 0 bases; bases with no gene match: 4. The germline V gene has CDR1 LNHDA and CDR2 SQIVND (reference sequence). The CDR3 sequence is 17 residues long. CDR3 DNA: TGTGCCAGTAGTATAGATTGGGGGACAGGGGGCAATCAGCCCCAGCATTTT. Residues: CASSIDWGTGGNQPQHF.

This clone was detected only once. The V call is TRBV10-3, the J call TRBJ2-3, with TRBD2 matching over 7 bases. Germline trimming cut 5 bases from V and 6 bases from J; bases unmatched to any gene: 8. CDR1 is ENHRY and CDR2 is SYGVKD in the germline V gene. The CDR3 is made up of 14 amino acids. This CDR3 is CAISLREEADTQYF. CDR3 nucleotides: TGTGCCATCAGTCTACGGGAGGAGGCCGATACGCAGTATTTT.

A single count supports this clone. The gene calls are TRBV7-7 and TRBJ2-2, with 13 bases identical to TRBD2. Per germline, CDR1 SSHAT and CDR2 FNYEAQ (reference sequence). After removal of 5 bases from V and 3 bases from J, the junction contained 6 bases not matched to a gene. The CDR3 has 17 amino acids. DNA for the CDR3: TGTGCCAGCAGCCCGGGACTAGCGGGGTCGGACACCGGGGAGCTGTTTTTT. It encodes CASSPGLAGSDTGELFF.

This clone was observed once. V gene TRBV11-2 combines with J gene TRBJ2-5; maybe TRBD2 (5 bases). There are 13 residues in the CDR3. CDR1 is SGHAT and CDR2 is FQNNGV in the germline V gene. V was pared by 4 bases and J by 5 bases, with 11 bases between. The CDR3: CASSSGREETQYF. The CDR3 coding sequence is TGTGCCAGCAGCTCCGGAAGGGAGGAGACCCAGTACTTC.

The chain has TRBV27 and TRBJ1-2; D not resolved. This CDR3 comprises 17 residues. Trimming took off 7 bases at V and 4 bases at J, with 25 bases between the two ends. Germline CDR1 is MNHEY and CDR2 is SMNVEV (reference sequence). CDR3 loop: CASTRYGTVKGGYGYTF. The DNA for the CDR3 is TGTGCCAGCACCCGATACGGCACAGTCAAAGGTGGCTATGGCTACACCTTC.

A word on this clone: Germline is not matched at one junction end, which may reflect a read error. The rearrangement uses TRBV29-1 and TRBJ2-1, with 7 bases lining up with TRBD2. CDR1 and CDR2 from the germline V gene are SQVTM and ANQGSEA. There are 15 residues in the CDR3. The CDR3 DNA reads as TGCAGCGCTGAATCTCCGGGACTACCCGTCGTTGAGCAGTTCTTC. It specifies CSAESPGLPVVEQFF.

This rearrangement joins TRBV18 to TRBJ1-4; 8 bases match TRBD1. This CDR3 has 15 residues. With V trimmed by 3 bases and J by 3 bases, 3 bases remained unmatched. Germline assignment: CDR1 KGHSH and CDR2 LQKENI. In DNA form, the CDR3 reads TGTGCCAGCTCACCCGGACAGGGCCCTAATGAAAAACTGTTTTTT. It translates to CASSPGQGPNEKLFF.

CDR3 in amino acids: CASSEEGLAGGSTDTQYF. DNA of the CDR3: TGTGCCAGCAGTGAAGAGGGACTAGCGGGGGGGTCCACAGATACGCAGTATTTT. J is TRBJ2-3 and V is TRBV6-1; 16 nucleotides align to TRBD2. Germline CDR1 and CDR2: MNHNS and SASEGT. The CDR3 extends over 18 amino acids. Trimming took 1 base from V and 2 from J; bases not matched to a gene: 3.

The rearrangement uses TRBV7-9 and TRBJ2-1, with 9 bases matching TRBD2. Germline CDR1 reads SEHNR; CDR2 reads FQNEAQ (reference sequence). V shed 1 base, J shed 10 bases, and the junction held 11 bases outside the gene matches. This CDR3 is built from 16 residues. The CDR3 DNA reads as TGTGCCAGCAGCTTAGAGAGGACTAGCGAAAGTAAGGAGCAGTTCTTC. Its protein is CASSLERTSESKEQFF.

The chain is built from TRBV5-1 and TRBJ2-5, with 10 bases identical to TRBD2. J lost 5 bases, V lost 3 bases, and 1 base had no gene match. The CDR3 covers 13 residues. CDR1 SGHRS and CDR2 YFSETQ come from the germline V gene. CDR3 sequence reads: CASSYSGGETQYF. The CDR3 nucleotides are TGCGCCAGCAGCTATAGCGGGGGGGAGACCCAGTACTTC.

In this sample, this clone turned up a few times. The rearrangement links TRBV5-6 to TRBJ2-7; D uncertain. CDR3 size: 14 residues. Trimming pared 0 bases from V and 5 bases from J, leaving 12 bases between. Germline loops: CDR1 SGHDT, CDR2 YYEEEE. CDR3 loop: CASSLVVAGHEQYF. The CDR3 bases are TGTGCCAGCAGCTTGGTGGTAGCCGGCCACGAGCAGTACTTC.

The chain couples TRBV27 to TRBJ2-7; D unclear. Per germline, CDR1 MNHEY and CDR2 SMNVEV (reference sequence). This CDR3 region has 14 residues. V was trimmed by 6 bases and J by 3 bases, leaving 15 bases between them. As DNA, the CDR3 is TGTGCCAGCAGAAGGAGCGTCGATAGCTACGAGCAGTACTTC. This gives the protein CASRRSVDSYEQYF.

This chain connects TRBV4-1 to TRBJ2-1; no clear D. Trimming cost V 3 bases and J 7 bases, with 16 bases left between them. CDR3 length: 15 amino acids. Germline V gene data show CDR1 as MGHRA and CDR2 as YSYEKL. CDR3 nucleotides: TGCGCCAGCAGCCAGCCTAACTCCGCGAGAAATGAGCAGTTCTTC. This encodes CASSQPNSARNEQFF.